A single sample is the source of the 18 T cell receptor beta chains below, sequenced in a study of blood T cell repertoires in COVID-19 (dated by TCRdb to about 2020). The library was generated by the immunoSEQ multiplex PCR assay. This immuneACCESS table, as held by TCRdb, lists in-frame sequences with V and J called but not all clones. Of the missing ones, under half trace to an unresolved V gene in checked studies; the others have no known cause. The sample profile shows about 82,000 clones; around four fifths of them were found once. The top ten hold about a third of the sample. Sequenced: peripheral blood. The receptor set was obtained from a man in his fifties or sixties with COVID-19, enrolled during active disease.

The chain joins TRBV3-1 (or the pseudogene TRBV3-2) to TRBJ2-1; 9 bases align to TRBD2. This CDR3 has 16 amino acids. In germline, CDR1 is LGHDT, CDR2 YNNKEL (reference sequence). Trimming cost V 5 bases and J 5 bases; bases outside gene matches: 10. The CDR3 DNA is TGTGCCAGCAGCTGGGACTGGCTAGCGGGGAACAATGAGCAGTTCTTC. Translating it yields CASSWDWLAGNNEQFF.

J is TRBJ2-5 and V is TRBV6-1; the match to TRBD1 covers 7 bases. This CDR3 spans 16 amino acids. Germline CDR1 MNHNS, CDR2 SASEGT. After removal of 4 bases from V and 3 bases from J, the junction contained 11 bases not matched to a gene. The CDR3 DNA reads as TGTGCCAGCAGTGGGAGGACAGGCCGGAAAAAAGAGACCCAGTACTTC. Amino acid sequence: CASSGRTGRKKETQYF.

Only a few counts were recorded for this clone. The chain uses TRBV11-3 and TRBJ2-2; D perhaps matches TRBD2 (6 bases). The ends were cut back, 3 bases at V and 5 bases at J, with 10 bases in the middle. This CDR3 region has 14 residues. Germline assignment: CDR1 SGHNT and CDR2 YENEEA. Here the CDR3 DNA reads TGTGCCAGCAGCTTGGCGGGGCAAACCGGGGAGCTGTTTTTT. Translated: CASSLAGQTGELFF.

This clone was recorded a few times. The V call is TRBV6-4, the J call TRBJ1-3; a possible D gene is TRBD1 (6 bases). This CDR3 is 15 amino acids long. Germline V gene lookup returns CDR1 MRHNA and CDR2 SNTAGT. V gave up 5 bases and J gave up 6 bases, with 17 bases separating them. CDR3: CASSRTGTSKNTIYF. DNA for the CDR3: TGTGCCAGCAGTCGCACCGGGACATCTAAAAACACCATATATTTT.

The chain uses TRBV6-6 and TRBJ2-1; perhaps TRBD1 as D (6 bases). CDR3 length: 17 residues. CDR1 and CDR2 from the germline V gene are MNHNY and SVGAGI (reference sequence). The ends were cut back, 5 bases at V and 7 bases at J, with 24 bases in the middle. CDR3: CASSRAGTNNPFNEQFF. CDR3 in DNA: TGTGCCAGCAGTCGCGCCGGGACAAACAATCCGTTTAATGAGCAGTTCTTC.

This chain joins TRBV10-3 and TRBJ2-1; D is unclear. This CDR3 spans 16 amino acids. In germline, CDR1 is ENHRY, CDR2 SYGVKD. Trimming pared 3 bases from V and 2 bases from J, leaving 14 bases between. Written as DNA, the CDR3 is TGTGCCATCAGTGAAGAGTCAGGCTTGCCCTACAATGAGCAGTTCTTC. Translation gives CAISEESGLPYNEQFF.

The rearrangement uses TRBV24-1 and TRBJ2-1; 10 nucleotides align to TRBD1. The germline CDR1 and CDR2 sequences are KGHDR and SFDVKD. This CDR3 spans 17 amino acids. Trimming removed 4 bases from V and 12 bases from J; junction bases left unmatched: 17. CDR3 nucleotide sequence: TGTGCCACCAGTGAACCCGAATCCGGGACAGGGGCGACTGGGCAGTTCTTC. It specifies CATSEPESGTGATGQFF.

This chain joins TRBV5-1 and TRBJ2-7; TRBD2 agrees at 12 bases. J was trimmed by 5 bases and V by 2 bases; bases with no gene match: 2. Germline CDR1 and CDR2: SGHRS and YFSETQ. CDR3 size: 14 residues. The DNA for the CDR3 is TGCGCCAGCAGCTTAAGACTAGCGGGAGACGAGCAGTACTTC. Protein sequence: CASSLRLAGDEQYF.

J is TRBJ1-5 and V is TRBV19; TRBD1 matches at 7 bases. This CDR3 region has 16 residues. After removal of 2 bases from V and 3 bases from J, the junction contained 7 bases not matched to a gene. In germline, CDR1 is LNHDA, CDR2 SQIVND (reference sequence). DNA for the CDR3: TGTGCCAGTAGTATAAAATTGGGGACAGACAATCAGCCCCAGCATTTT. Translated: CASSIKLGTDNQPQHF.

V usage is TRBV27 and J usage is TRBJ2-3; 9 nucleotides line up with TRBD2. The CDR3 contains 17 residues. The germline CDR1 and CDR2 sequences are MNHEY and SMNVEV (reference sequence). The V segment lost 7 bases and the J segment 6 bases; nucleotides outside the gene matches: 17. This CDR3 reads CASTRTPPSGMGDTQYF. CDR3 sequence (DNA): TGTGCCAGCACACGAACCCCCCCTAGCGGGATGGGGGATACGCAGTATTTT.

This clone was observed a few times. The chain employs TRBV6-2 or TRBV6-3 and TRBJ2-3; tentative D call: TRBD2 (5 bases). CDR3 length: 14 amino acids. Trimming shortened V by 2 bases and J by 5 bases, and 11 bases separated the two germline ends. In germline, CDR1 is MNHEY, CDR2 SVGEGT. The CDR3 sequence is CASSYTREGDTQYF. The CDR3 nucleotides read TGTGCCAGCAGTTACACCCGGGAAGGAGATACGCAGTATTTT.

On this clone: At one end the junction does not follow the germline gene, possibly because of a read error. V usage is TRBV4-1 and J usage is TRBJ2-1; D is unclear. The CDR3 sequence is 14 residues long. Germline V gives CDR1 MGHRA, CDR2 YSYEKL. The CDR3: CASSEEGEVNEQFF. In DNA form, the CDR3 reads TGCGCCAGCAGCGAAGAAGGAGAGGTGAATGAGCAGTTCTTC.

The CDR3: CASSYSSGGARGEQFF. As DNA, the CDR3 is TGTGCCAGCAGTTACTCGAGCGGGGGGGCTCGAGGTGAGCAGTTCTTC. The rearrangement uses TRBV6-5 and TRBJ2-1, with 10 bases that match TRBD2. Losses at the gene ends were 0 bases for V and 9 bases for J; bases not matched to a gene: 8. Germline V CDR1 and CDR2: MNHEY, SVGAGI. CDR3 length equals 16 residues.

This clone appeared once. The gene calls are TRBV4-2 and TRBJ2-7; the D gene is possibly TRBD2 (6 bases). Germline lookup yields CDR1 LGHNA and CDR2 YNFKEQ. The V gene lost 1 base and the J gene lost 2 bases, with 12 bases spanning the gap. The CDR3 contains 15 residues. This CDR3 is CASSQGLAEAYEQYF. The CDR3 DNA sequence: TGTGCCAGCAGCCAAGGATTAGCGGAGGCCTACGAGCAGTACTTC.

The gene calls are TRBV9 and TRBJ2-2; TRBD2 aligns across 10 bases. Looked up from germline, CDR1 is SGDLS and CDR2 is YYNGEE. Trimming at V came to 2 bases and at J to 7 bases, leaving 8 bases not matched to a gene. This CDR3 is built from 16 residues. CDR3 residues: CASSVSGGAVGGELFF. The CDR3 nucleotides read TGTGCCAGCAGCGTGAGCGGGGGGGCCGTCGGCGGGGAGCTGTTTTTT.

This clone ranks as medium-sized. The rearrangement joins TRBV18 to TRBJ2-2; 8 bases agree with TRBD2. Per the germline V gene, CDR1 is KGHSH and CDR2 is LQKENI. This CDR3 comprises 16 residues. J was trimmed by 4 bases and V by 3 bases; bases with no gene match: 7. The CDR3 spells CASSPSGGSSTGELFF. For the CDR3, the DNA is TGTGCCAGCTCACCCTCGGGAGGGTCCAGCACCGGGGAGCTGTTTTTT.

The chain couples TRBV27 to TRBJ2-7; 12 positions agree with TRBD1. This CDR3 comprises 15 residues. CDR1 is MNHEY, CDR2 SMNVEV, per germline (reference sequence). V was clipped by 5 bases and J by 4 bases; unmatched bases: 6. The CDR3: CASSTPGQGAYEQYF. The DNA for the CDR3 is TGTGCCAGCAGTACCCCGGGACAGGGGGCGTACGAGCAGTACTTC.

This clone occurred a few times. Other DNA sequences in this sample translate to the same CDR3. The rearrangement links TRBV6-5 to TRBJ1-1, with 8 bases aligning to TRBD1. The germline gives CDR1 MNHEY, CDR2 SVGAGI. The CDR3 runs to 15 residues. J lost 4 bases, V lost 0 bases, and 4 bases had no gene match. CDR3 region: CASSYSGQGATEAFF. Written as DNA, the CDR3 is TGTGCCAGCAGTTACTCTGGACAGGGAGCCACTGAAGCTTTCTTT.